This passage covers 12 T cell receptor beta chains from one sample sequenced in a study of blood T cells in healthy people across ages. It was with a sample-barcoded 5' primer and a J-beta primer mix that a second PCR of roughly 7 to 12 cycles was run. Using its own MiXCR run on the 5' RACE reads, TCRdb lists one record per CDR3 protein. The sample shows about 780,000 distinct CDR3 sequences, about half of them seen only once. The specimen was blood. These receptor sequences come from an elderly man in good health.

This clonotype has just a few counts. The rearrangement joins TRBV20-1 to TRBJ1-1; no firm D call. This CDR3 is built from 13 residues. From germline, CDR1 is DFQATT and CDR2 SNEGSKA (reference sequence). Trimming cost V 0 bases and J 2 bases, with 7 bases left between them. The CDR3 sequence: CSAREWGNTEAFF. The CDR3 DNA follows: TGCAGTGCTAGAGAGTGGGGTAACACTGAAGCTTTCTTT.

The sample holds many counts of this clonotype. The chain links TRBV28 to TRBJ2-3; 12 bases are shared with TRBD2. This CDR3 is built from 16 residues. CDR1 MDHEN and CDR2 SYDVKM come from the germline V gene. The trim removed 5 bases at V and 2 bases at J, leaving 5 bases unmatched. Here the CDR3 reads CASSTWTSGITDTQYF. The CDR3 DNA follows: TGTGCCAGCAGTACCTGGACTAGCGGGATCACAGATACGCAGTATTTT.

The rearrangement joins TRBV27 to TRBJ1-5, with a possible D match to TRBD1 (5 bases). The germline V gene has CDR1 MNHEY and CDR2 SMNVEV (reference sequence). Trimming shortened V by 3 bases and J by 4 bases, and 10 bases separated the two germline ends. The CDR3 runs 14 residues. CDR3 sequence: CASSLLGDNQPQHF. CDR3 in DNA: TGTGCCAGCAGTTTGCTAGGGGATAATCAGCCCCAGCATTTT.

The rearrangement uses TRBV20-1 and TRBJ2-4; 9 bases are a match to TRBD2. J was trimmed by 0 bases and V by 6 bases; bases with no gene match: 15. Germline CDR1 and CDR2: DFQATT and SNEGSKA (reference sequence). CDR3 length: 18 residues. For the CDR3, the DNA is TGCAGTGCAGAGGGACTAGCAGACTTTACTCTAGCCAAAAACATTCAGTACTTC. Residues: CSAEGLADFTLAKNIQYF.

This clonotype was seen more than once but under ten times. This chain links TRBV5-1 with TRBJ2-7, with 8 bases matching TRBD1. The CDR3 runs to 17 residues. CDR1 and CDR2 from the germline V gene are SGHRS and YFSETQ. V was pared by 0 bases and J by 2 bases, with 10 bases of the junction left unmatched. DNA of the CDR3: TGCGCCAGCAGCTTGGCCAAGACGGGACAGGCCACCTACGAGCAGTACTTC. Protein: CASSLAKTGQATYEQYF.

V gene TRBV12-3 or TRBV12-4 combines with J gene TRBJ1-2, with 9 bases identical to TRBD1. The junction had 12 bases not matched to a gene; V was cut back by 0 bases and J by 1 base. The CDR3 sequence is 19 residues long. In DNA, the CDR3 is TGTGCCAGCAGTTTAGCTTTCACGAAACAGGGGGCCCTTAACTATGGCTACACCTTC. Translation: CASSLAFTKQGALNYGYTF.

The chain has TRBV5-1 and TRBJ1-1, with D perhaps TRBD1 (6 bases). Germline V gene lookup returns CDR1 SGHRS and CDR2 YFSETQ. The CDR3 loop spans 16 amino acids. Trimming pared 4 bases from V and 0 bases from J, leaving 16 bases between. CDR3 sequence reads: CASSPGRGPMNTEAFF. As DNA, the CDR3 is TGCGCCAGCAGCCCTGGCAGGGGACCAATGAACACTGAAGCTTTCTTT.

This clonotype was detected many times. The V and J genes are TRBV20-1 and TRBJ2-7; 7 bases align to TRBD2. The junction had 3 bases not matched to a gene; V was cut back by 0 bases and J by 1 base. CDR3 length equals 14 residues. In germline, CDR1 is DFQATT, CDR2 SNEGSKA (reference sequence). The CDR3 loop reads CSARDSGPSYEQYF. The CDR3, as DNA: TGCAGTGCTAGAGATAGCGGGCCTTCCTACGAGCAGTACTTC.

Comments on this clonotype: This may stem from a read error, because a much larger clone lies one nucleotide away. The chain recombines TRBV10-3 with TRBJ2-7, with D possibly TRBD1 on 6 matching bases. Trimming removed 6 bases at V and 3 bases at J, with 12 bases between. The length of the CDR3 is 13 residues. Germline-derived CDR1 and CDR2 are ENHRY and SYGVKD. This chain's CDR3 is CAIRKRQDYEQYF. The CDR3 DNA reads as TGTGCCATCAGGAAGAGACAGGACTACGAGCAGTACTTC.

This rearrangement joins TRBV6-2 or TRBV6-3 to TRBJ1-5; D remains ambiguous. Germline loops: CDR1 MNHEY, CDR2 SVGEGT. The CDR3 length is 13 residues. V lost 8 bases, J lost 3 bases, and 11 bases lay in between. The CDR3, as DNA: TGTGCCAGCCGAGTACGGAACAATCAGCCCCAGCATTTT. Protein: CASRVRNNQPQHF.

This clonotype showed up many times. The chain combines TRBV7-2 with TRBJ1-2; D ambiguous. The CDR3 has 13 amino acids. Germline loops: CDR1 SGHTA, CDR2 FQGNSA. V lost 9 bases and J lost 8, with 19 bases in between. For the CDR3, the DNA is TGTGCCAGGAGGGAGTCCCGTGTAGGAGGCTACACCTTC. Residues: CARRESRVGGYTF.

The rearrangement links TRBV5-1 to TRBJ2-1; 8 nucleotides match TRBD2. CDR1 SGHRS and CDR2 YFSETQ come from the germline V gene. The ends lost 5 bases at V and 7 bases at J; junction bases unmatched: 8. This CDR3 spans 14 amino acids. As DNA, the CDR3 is TGCGCCAGCAGGGACCCGGGAGGGGGTAATGAGCAGTTCTTC. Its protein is CASRDPGGGNEQFF. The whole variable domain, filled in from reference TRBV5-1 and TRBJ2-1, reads KAGVTQTPRYLIKTRGQQVTLSCSPISGHRSVSWYQQTPGQGLQFLFEYFSETQRNKGNFPGRFSGRQFSNSRSEMNVSTLELGDSALYLCASRDPGGGNEQFFGPGTRLTVL.